This T cell receptor (beta chain) was captured by sequencing in a study of shared clonotypes between healthy human individuals. Overall study context: CD4 naive and CD4 memory each took three plates per donor, while CD8 naive took two and CD8 memory one.

The CDR3 is made up of 14 amino acids. Selected positively for CCR7 and CD45RO-negative, naive CD8 cells excluded terminally differentiated effector memory CD45RA+ cells. The repertoire was sequenced with immunoSEQ multiplex PCR; TCRdb's copy has only in-frame clones and lacks some. The repertoire holds fewer than 1 million clones, with about 96% as singletons. The source of this sequence is a man in his thirties or forties in good health. The chain is built from TRBV21-1 and TRBJ2-1; the table names TRBD2, a call not compared with the DNA. TRBV21-1 is a recognized pseudogene. The sample comprised naive CD8+ T cells sorted from blood. The CDR3 sequence is CASRAGTRDNEQFF. The CDR3 nucleotides read TGTGCCAGCAGGGCCGGGACTAGGGACAATGAGCAGTTCTTC.